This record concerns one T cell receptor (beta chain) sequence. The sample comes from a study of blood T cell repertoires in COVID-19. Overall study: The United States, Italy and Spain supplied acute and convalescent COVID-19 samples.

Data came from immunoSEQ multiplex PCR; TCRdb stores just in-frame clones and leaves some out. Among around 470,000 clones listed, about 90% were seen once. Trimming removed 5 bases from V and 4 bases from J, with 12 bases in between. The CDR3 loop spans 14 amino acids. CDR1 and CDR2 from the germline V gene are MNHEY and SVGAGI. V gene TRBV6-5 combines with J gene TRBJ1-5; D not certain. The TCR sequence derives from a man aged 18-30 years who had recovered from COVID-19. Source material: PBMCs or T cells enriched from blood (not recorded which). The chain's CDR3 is CASSPQLPNQPQHF. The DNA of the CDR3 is TGTGCCAGCAGTCCACAGTTACCTAATCAGCCCCAGCATTTT.